This T cell receptor (beta chain) was retrieved from a study of a mutant IDH1 vaccine in newly diagnosed glioma. Study context: Averaging about 37 years of age, treated patients were around 62% male and approximately 38% female. Earlier treatment was radiotherapy, temozolomide, or both, with most getting both. Study conclusions and caveats: Apparently, pseudoprogression bore no relation to changes among the top peripheral T cell clonotypes.

This CDR3 contains 13 residues. The trim removed 5 bases at V and 2 bases at J, leaving 3 bases unmatched. Germline V gene data show CDR1 as SGHAT and CDR2 as FQDESV (reference sequence). The repertoire was sequenced with immunoSEQ multiplex PCR; TCRdb's copy has only in-frame clones and lacks some. The table includes some 50,000 clones, approximately 90% detected once. Notes on this clone: Its antigen is unknown.

Indicated time point: baseline, week 1 (first vaccination visit). The treatment here: pre-vaccination baseline after standard-of-care therapy. This TCR derives from a man aged 40-49 years with glioma. The rearrangement uses TRBV11-1 and TRBJ2-7, with TRBD2 matching over 7 bases. This sample comprised PBMCs, obtained from a glioma patient treated with radiotherapy, temozolomide or both. This CDR3 is CASSPGRAYEQYF. DNA for the CDR3: TGTGCCAGCAGCCCGGGGAGGGCCTACGAGCAGTACTTC.